The T cell receptor (beta chain) under discussion was sequenced for a study of identical twins. The study's findings and limits: Weaker excess twin sharing was seen among beta out-of-frame sequences. Insertions ran lower in abundant cord blood beta clonotypes, though not in memory repertoires.

Carrying unique molecular identifiers, the cDNA also gained a universal primer site through template switching. A single record per CDR3 protein comes from TCRdb applying MiXCR to the 5' RACE reads. The sample holds 500,000 to 700,000 distinct CDR3 sequences, roughly 7.1% seen once. Germline CDR1 MNHEY, CDR2 SMNVEV (reference sequence). This CDR3 comprises 15 residues. V was pared by 4 bases and J by 1 base, with 10 bases between. This clonotype was counted between two and nine times. Antigen specificity is unknown. These same data were also listed under a study on yellow fever vaccine responses in identical twins.

This clonotype originated in a woman aged 18-29 years in good health. Sequencing was carried out using PBMCs. The gene calls are TRBV27 and TRBJ2-2; a weak D match, TRBD1 (5 bases). The CDR3 region is CASSSQRGNTGELFF. In nucleotides, the CDR3 is TGTGCCAGCAGTTCACAAAGGGGGAACACCGGGGAGCTGTTTTTT.